This T cell receptor (beta chain) was retrieved from a study of identical twins. This clonotype was seen at least ten times. V gave up 4 bases and J gave up 4 bases, with 14 bases separating them. From germline, CDR1 is SGHRS and CDR2 YFSETQ. The CDR3 sequence is 14 residues long. TCRdb reprocessed the 5' RACE reads with MiXCR, giving one entry per CDR3 protein. The sample records under 1 million distinct CDR3 sequences, 9% to 15% being singletons. These same data were also listed under a study on yellow fever vaccine responses in identical twins.

This TCR was recovered from a woman between 18 and 29 years old in good health. The rearrangement uses TRBV5-1 and TRBJ1-1; D unresolved. What was sequenced was PBMCs. The CDR3 region has the DNA TGCGCCAGCAGCCAAGGGTCTCTGGGCACTGAAGCTTTCTTT. Its protein is CASSQGSLGTEAFF.